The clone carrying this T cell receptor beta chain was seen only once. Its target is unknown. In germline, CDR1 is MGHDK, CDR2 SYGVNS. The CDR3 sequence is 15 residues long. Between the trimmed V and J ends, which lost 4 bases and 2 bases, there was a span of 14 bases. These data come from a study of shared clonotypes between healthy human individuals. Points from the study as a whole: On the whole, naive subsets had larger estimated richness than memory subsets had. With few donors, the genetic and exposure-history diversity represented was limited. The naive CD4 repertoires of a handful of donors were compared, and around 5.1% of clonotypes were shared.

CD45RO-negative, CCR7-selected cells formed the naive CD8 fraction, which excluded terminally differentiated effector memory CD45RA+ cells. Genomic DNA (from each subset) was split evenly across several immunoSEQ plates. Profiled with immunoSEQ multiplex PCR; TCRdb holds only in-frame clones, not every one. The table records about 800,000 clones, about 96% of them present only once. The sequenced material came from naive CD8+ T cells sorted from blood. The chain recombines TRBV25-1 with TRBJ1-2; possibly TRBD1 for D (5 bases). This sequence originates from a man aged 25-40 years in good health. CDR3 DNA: TGTGCCAGCAGTGCACAGCCAGCAGGGAACTATGGCTACACCTTC. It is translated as CASSAQPAGNYGYTF.